This TCR beta chain stems from a study of shared clonotypes between healthy human individuals. Points on this clone: Its antigen remains unknown. Other nucleotide sequences from this sample produce the same CDR3.

Germline CDR1 reads SGDLS; CDR2 reads YYNGEE. The CDR3 loop spans 15 amino acids. Trimming took 0 bases from V and 0 from J, leaving 8 bases between them. The repertoire was sequenced with immunoSEQ multiplex PCR; TCRdb's copy has only in-frame clones and lacks some. This sample has about 1.5 million clones, with 95% to 97% found just once. Findings of the study overall: Non-shared clonotypes displayed generation probabilities falling below those of clonotypes present in all four donors.

This TCR was recovered from a man younger than 45 in good health. This sequence joins TRBV9 and TRBJ2-3; D is undetermined. Sequencing was carried out using naive CD4+ T cells sorted from blood. Subset indicated: CD45RA+ positively selected. The CDR3 loop reads CASSVEGSSTDTQYF. The CDR3 DNA reads TGTGCCAGCAGCGTAGAGGGCTCTAGCACAGATACGCAGTATTTT. The whole variable domain, remainder taken from reference TRBV9 and TRBJ2-3, is DSGVTQTPKHLITATGQRVTLRCSPRSGDLSVYWYQQSLDQGLQFLIQYYNGEERAKGNILERFSAQQFPDLHSELNLSSLELGDSALYFCASSVEGSSTDTQYFGPGTRLTVL.